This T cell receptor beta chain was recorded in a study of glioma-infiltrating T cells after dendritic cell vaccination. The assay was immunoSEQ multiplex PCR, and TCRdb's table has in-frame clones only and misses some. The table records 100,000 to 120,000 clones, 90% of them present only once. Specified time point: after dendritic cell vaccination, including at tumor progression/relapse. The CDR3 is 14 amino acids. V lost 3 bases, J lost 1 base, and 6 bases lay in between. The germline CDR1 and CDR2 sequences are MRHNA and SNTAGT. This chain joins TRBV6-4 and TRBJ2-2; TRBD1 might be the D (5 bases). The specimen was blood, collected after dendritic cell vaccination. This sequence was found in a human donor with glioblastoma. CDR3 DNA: TGTGCCAGCAGTGAACAGGTGAACACCGGGGAGCTGTTTTTT. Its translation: CASSEQVNTGELFF.